A single TCR beta chain is shown here with its context. What it recognizes is unknown. This sample is part of a study of PD-1 blockade in classical Hodgkin lymphoma. Study conclusions and caveats: TCR diversity in CD4+, not CD8+, cells rose significantly by C4D1.

Every one of the patients relapsed after autologous stem cell transplantation (brentuximab vedotin exposure was variable). Magnetic depletion of unwanted cells isolated CD4+ T cells from thawed PBMCs. The best responses consisted of complete response, partial response or progressive disease. Some clones are missing from TCRdb's copy, which holds only in-frame ones; the method was immunoSEQ multiplex PCR. The sample gives more than 25,000 clones, less than 90% of which show up once; 2% to 2.5% is in the top ten. V dropped 7 bases and J dropped 4; count of bases not matched to a gene: 4. The length of the CDR3 is 14 residues. CDR1 and CDR2 from the germline V gene are MNHNS and SASEGT.

This material consisted of CD4+ T cells from blood, taken at baseline. The clonotype comes from a human donor with classical Hodgkin lymphoma. The rearrangement joins TRBV6-1 to TRBJ2-5; TRBD1 aligns across 12 bases. The CDR3 sequence: CASTGTGGRETQYF. Here the CDR3 DNA reads TGTGCCAGCACCGGGACAGGGGGCAGAGAGACCCAGTACTTC.